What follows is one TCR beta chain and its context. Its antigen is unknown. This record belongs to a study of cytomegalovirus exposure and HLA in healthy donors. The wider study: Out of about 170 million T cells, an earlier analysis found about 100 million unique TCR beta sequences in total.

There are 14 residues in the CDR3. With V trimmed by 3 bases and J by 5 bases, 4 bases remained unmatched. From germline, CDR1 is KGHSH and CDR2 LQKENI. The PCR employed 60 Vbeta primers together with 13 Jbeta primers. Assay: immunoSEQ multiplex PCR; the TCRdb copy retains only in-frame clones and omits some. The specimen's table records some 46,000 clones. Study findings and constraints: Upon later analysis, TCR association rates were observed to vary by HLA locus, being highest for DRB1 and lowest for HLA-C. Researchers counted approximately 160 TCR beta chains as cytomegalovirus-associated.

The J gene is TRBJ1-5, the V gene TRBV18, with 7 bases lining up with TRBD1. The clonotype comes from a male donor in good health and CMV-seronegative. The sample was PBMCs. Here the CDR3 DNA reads TGTGCCAGCTCACCTATCGACAGGGATCAGCCCCAGCATTTT. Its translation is CASSPIDRDQPQHF.